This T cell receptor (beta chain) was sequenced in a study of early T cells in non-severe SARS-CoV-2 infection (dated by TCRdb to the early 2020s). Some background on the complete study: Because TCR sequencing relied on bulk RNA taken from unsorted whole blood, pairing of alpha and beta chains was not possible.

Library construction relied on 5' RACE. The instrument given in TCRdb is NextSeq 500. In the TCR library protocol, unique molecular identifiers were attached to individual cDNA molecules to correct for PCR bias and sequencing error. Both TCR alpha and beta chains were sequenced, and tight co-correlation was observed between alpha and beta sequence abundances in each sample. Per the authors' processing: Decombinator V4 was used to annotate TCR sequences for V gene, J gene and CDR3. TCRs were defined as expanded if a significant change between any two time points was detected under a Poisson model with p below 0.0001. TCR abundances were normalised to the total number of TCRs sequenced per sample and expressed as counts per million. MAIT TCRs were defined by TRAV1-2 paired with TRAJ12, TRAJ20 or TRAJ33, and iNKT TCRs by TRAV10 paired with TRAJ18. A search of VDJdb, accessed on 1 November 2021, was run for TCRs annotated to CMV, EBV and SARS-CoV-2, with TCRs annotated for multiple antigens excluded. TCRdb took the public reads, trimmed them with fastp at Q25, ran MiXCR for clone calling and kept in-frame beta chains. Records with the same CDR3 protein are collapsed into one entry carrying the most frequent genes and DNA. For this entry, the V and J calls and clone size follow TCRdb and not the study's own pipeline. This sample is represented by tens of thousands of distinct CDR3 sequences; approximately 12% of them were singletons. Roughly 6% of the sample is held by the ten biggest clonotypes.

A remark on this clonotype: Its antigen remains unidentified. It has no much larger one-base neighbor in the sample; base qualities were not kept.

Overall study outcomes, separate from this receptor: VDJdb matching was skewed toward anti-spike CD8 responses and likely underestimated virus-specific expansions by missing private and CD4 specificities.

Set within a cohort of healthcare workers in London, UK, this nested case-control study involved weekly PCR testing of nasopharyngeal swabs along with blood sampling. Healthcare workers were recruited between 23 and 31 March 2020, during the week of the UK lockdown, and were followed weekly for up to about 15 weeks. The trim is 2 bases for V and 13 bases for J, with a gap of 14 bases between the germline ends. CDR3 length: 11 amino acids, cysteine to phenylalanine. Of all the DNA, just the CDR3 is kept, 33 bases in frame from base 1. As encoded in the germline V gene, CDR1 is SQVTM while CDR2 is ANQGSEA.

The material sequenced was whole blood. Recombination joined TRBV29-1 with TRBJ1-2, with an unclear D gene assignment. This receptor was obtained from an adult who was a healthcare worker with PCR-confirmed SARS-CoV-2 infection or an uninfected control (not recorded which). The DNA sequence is TGCAGCGTTGAATTCGGGCCAGTATCCACCTTC. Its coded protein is CSVEFGPVSTF.